The 10 T cell receptor beta chains below come from one sample, sequenced in a study of cytomegalovirus exposure and HLA in healthy donors. Vbeta (60) and Jbeta (13) primers were used in the PCR. Here immunoSEQ multiplex PCR was the method, and the copy in TCRdb shows in-frame clones only, minus some. This table holds roughly 130,000 clones, approximately 70% found once. The sample consisted of PBMCs. The source is a woman in her thirties or forties in good health and CMV-seronegative.

The chain uses TRBV18 and TRBJ1-1, with D perhaps matching TRBD1 (5 bases). The CDR3 contains 13 residues. The germline V gene has CDR1 KGHSH and CDR2 LQKENI. The V and J ends lost 5 bases and 2 bases respectively, with 9 bases between them. CDR3 bases: TGTGCCAGCTCATTAGACAGTAACACTGAAGCTTTCTTT. Protein sequence: CASSLDSNTEAFF.

This clone was seen a few times. J is TRBJ1-5 and V is TRBV29-1, with D unclear. V gave up 3 bases and J gave up 6 bases, with 12 bases separating them. The CDR3 has 13 residues. The V gene's germline CDR1 is SQVTM and CDR2 ANQGSEA. Written as DNA, the CDR3 is TGCAGCGTTGAGGAGGGATTTGGTCAGCCCCAGCATTTT. This encodes CSVEEGFGQPQHF.

The V gene is TRBV5-6, the J gene TRBJ2-1; D is ambiguous. With 4 bases removed from V and 6 bases from J, the gap between germline ends came to 5 bases. There are 11 residues in the CDR3. Germline CDR1 and CDR2: SGHDT and YYEEEE. CDR3 in amino acids: CASSRSNEQFF. The CDR3 DNA is TGTGCCAGCAGCAGGAGCAATGAGCAGTTCTTC.

CDR3 coding DNA: TGTGCCAGCAGTGAAGCGATGTCGGGGGAGACCCAGTACTTC. Translated, it gives CASSEAMSGETQYF. The rearrangement joins TRBV2 to TRBJ2-5; possibly TRBD2 for D (5 bases). CDR1 is SNHLY and CDR2 is FYNNEI in the germline V gene. The CDR3 runs to 14 residues. Trimming took off 0 bases at V and 5 bases at J, with 10 bases between the two ends.

This clone was seen more than once but under ten times. This chain uses TRBV19 with TRBJ1-2, with 7 bases that match TRBD1. There are 13 residues in the CDR3. Trimming cost V 5 bases and J 7 bases; bases outside gene matches: 7. From germline, CDR1 is LNHDA and CDR2 SQIVND (reference sequence). The CDR3 nucleotides read TGTGCCAGTAGTTTCCGACAGGGAGGTGGCTACACCTTC. Encoded protein: CASSFRQGGGYTF. The full variable domain, rest sourced from reference TRBV19 and TRBJ1-2, is DGGITQSPKYLFRKEGQNVTLSCEQNLNHDAMYWYRQDPGQGLRLIYYSQIVNDFQKGDIAEGYSVSREKKESFPLTVTSAQKNPTAFYLCASSFRQGGGYTFGSGTRLTVV.

CDR3 residues: CASRSPGGSQPQHF. The CDR3 region has the DNA TGTGCCAGCCGAAGTCCAGGGGGTAGCCAGCCCCAGCATTTT. The chain has TRBV18 and TRBJ1-5; the match to TRBD1 covers 7 bases. The germline CDR1 and CDR2 sequences are KGHSH and LQKENI. The J segment lost 7 bases and the V segment lost 8 bases, leaving 11 bases of the junction unmatched. This CDR3 comprises 14 residues.

The chain is built from TRBV4-3 and TRBJ2-1; the D is unclear. CDR3 length equals 14 residues. Trimming left V 0 bases short and J 4 bases short, with 7 bases between. The germline CDR1 and CDR2 sequences are LGHNA and YSLEER. The CDR3 nucleotides are TGCGCCAGCAGCCAAGATCGAGCATACAATGAGCAGTTCTTC. Translating gives CASSQDRAYNEQFF.

The rearrangement uses TRBV5-1 and TRBJ1-1, with D perhaps matching TRBD1 (6 bases). Germline V CDR1 and CDR2: SGHRS, YFSETQ. Trimming left V 4 bases short and J 1 base short, with 17 bases between. This CDR3 is 16 amino acids long. The CDR3 reads CASSKGGGGRNTEAFF. DNA of the CDR3: TGCGCCAGCAGCAAGGGGGGCGGGGGTCGGAACACTGAAGCTTTCTTT.

This clone turned up a few times. The V and J genes are TRBV10-3 and TRBJ1-2; no reliable D call. The length of the CDR3 is 14 residues. Trimming stripped 4 bases from V and 4 bases from J, with 13 bases between. Germline loops: CDR1 ENHRY, CDR2 SYGVKD. DNA of the CDR3: TGTGCCATCAGTGGAGAAGACCGGAGCTATGGCTACACCTTC. This translates into CAISGEDRSYGYTF.

The rearrangement links TRBV6-1 to TRBJ2-7; D is perhaps TRBD1 (6 bases). CDR3 length: 12 residues. V was cut by 6 bases and J by 6 bases, with 12 bases left in between. Germline CDR1 MNHNS, CDR2 SASEGT. The CDR3 reads CASREQGREQYF. Here the CDR3 DNA reads TGTGCCAGCAGGGAACAGGGTCGCGAGCAGTACTTC.